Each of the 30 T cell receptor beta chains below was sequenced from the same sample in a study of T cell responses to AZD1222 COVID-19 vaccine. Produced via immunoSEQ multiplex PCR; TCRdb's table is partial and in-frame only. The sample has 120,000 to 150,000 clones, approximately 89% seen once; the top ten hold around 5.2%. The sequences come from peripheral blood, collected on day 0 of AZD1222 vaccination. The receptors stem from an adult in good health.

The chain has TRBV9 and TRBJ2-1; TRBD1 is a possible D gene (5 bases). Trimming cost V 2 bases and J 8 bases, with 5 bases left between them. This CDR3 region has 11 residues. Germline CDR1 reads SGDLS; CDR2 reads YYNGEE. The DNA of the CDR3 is TGTGCCAGCAGCGTCAGGGATGAGCAGTTCTTC. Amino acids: CASSVRDEQFF. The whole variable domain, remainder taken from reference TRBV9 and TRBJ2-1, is DSGVTQTPKHLITATGQRVTLRCSPRSGDLSVYWYQQSLDQGLQFLIQYYNGEERAKGNILERFSAQQFPDLHSELNLSSLELGDSALYFCASSVRDEQFFGPGTRLTVL.

In DNA, the CDR3 is TGTGCCAGCACCCGGACCTCTAACTATGGCTACACCTTC. Its protein product is CASTRTSNYGYTF. This sequence joins TRBV13 and TRBJ1-2, with no clear D. Trimming stripped 7 bases from V and 0 bases from J, with 9 bases between. CDR1 and CDR2 (germline): PRHDT, FYEKMQ (reference sequence). There are 13 residues in the CDR3.

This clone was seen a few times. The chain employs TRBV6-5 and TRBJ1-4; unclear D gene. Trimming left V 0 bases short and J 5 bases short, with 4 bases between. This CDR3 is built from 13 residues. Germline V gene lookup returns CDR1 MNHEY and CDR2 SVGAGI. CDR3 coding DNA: TGTGCCAGCAGTTACTCTCGCAATGAAAAACTGTTTTTT. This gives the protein CASSYSRNEKLFF.

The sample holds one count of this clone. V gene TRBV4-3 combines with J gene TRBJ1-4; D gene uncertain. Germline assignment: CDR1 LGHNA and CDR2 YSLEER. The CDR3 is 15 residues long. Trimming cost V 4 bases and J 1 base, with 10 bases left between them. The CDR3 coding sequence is TGCGCCAGCAGCCTAAGCGGGGTAACTAATGAAAAACTGTTTTTT. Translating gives CASSLSGVTNEKLFF.

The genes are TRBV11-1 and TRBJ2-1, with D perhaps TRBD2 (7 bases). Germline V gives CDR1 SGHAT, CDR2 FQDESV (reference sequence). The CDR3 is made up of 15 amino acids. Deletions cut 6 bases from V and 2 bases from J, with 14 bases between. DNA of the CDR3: TGTGCCAGCAGACCGGGGGGCATTACCTACAATGAGCAGTTCTTC. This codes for CASRPGGITYNEQFF.

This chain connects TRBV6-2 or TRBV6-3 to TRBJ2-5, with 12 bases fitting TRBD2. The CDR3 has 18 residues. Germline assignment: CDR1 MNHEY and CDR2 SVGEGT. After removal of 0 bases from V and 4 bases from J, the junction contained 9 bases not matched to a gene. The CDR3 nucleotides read TGTGCCAGCAGTTACTCAGTCTTACTAGCGGGGGGTGGAGAGACCCAGTACTTC. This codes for CASSYSVLLAGGGETQYF.

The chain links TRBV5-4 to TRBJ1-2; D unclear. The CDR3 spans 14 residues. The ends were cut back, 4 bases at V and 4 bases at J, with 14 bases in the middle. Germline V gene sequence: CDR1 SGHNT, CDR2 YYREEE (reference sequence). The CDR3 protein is CASSASGSLYGYTF. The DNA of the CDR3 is TGTGCCAGCAGCGCCTCCGGGAGTCTCTATGGCTACACCTTC.

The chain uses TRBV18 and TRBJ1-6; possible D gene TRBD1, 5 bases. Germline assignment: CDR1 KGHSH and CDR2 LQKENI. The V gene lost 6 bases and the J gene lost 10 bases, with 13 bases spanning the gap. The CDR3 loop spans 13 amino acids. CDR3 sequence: CASSTGEGSPLHF. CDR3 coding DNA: TGTGCCAGCTCCACGGGGGAAGGATCACCCCTCCACTTT.

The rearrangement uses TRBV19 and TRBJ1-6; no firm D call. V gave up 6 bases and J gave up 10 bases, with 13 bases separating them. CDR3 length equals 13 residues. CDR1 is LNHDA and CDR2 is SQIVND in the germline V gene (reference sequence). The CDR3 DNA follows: TGTGCCAGTAGCCCAAAAATTGGGTCACCCCTCCACTTT. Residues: CASSPKIGSPLHF.

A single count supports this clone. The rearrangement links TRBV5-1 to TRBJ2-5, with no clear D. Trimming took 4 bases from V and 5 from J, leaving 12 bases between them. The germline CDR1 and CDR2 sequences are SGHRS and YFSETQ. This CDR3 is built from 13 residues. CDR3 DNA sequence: TGCGCCAGCAGCCCAGAGAGCAGGGAGACCCAGTACTTC. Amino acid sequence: CASSPESRETQYF.

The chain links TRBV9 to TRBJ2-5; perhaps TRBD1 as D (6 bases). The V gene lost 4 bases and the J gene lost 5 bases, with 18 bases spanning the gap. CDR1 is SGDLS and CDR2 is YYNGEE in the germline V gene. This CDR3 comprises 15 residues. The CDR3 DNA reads TGTGCCAGCAGCCCTAGACAGGCATTTGGGGAGACCCAGTACTTC. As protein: CASSPRQAFGETQYF.

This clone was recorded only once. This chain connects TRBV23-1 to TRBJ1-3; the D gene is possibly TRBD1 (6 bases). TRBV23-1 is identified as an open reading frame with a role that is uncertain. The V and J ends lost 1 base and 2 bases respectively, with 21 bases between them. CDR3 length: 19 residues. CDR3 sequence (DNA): TGCGCCAGCAGTCAATGTGTGGGAAGGGGGGCCGCCACTGGAAACACCATATATTTT. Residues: CASSQCVGRGAATGNTIYF.

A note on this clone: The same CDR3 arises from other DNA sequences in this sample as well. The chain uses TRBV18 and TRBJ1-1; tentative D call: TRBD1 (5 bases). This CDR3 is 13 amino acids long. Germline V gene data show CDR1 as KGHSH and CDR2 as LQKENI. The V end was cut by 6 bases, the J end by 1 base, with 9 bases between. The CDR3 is CASSPQGNTEAFF. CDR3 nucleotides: TGTGCCAGCTCGCCCCAGGGGAACACTGAAGCTTTCTTT.

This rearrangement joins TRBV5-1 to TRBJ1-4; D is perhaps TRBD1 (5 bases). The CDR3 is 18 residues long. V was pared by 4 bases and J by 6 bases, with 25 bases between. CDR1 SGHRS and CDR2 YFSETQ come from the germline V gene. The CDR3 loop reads CASSLGTAAHPLYEKLFF. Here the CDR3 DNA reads TGCGCCAGCAGCCTCGGGACGGCCGCACACCCCTTATATGAAAAACTGTTTTTT.

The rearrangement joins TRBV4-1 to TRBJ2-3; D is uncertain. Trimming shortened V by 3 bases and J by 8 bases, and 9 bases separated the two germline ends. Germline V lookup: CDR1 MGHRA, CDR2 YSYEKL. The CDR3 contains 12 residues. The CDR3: CASSQSGSTQYF. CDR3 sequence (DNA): TGCGCCAGCAGCCAGTCAGGTTCTACGCAGTATTTT.

The CDR3 sequence: CASGGIGNTIYF. The CDR3 DNA sequence: TGTGCCAGCGGGGGGATTGGAAACACCATATATTTT. The V and J genes are TRBV19 and TRBJ1-3; D may be TRBD1 (5 bases). The germline V gene encodes CDR1 LNHDA and CDR2 SQIVND (reference sequence). The CDR3 runs to 12 residues. V dropped 9 bases and J dropped 3 bases, with 9 bases sitting between them.

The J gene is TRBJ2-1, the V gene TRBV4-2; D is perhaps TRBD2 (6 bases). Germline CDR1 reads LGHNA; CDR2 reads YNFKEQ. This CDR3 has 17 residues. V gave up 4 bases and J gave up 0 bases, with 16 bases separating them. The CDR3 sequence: CASSPRGLLSSYNEQFF. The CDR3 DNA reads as TGTGCCAGCAGCCCGCGGGGTCTACTAAGCTCCTACAATGAGCAGTTCTTC.

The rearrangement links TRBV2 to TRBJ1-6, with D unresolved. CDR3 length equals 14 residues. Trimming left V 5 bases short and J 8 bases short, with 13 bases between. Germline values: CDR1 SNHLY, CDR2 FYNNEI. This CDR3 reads CASSFTSLDSPLHF. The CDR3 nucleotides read TGTGCCAGCAGTTTCACTTCTCTGGATTCACCCCTCCACTTT.

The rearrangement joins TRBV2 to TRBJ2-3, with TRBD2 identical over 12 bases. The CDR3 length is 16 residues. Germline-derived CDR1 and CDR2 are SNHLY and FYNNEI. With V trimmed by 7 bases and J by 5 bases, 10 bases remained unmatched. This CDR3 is CASTPTSGGEGDTQYF. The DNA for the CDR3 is TGTGCCAGCACCCCGACTAGCGGGGGAGAGGGAGATACGCAGTATTTT.

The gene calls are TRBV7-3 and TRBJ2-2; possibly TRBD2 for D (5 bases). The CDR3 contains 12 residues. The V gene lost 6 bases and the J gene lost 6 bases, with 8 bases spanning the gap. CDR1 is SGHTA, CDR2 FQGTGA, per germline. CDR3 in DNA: TGTGCCAGCAGATCAGCGGCCGGGGAGCTGTTTTTT. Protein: CASRSAAGELFF.

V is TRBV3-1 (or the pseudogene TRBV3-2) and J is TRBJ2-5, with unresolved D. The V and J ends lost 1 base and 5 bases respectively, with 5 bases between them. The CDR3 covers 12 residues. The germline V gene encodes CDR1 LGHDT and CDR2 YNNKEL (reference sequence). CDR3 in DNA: TGTGCCAGCAGCCAAGTAGGGGAGACCCAGTACTTC. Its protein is CASSQVGETQYF.

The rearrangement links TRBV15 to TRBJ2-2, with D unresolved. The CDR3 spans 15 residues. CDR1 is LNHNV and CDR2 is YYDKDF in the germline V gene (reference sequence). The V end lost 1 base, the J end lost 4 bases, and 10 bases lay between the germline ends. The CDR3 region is CATSRGMEATGELFF. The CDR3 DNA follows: TGTGCCACCAGCAGAGGGATGGAAGCCACCGGGGAGCTGTTTTTT.

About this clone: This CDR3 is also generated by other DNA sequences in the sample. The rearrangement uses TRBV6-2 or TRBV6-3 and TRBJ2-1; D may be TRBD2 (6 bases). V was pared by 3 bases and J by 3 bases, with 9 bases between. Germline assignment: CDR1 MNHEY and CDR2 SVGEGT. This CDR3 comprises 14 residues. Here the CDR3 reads CASSYSGLYNEQFF. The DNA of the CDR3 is TGTGCCAGCAGTTATAGCGGCCTCTACAATGAGCAGTTCTTC.

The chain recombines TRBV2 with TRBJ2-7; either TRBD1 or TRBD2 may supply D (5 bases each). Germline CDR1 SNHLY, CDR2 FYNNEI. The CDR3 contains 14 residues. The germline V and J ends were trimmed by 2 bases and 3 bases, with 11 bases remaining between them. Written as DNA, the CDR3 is TGTGCCAGCAGTGAACAGGGAGAGGGCTACGAGCAGTACTTC. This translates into CASSEQGEGYEQYF.

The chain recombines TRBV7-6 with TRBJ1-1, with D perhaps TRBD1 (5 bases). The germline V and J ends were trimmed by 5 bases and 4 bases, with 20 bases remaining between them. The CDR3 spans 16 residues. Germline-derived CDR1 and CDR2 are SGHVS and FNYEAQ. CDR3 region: CASSVTSQGGGTEAFF. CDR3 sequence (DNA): TGTGCCAGCAGCGTCACATCCCAGGGAGGAGGCACTGAAGCTTTCTTT.

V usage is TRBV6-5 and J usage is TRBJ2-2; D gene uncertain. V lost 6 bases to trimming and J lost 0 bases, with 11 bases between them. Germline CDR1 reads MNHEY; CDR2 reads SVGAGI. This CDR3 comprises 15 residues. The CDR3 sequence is CASSSEAANTGELFF. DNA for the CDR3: TGTGCCAGCAGCTCTGAGGCCGCGAACACCGGGGAGCTGTTTTTT.

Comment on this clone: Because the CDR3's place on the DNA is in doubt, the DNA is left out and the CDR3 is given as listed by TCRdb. CDR3 in amino acids: CASSTSGMDTQYF. The genes are TRBV5-1 and TRBJ2-3; whether TRBD2, the table's D call, matches the DNA was not checked. CDR1 is SGHRS, CDR2 YFSETQ, per germline. The CDR3 has 13 amino acids, counting both end residues.

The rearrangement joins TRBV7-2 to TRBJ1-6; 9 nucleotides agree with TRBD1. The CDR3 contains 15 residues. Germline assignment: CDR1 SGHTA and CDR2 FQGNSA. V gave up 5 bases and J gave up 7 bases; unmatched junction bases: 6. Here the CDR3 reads CASSTHRGRNSPLHF. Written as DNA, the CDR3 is TGTGCCAGCAGCACTCACAGGGGGCGGAATTCACCCCTCCACTTT.

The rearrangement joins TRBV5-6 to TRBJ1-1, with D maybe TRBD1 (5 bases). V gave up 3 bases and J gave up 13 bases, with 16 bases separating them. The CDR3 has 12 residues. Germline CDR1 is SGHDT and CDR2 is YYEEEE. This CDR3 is CASSSSGTAGFF. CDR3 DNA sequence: TGTGCCAGCAGCTCCTCCGGGACGGCGGGTTTCTTT.

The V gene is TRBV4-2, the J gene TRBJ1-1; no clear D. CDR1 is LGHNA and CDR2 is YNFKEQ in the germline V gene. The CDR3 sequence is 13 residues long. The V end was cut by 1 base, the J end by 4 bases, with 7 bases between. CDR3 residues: CASSQAESTEAFF. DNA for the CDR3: TGTGCCAGCAGCCAAGCTGAGAGCACTGAAGCTTTCTTT.